The present TCR beta chain was sequenced within a study of response to subunit inactivated influenza vaccine. Study conclusions and caveats: T cells newly recruited by each seasonal influenza vaccination are few, the authors suggested.

This clonotype was seen a handful of times. Its antigen is undetermined. MiXCR, applied by TCRdb to the RT-PCR reads, yields one record per CDR3 protein. The table shows roughly 500,000 distinct CDR3 sequences, with approximately 15% occurring only once. Sequencing was performed on CD4+ T cells sorted from PBMCs, taken roughly 24 months after vaccination. This TCR was recovered from a man in his fifties or sixties who received an inactivated influenza vaccine.

CDR3 region: CAIGSDRSNQPQHF. CDR3 DNA sequence: TGTGCCATCGGGTCTGACAGGAGCAATCAGCCCCAGCATTTT. The gene calls are TRBV10-3 and TRBJ1-5; a possible D gene is TRBD1 (6 bases). Germline V gives CDR1 ENHRY, CDR2 SYGVKD. The CDR3 totals 14 residues. With 8 bases removed from V and 1 base from J, the gap between germline ends came to 12 bases.